This TCR beta chain was sequenced in a study of neurological immune-mediated disorders. For the study at large: Among the approximately 34 patients with multiple sclerosis, roughly 31 were relapsing-remitting, while 3 were secondary progressive.

Whole-study results and caveats: No expanded-clone CDR3 amino acid sequence recurred across subjects, suggesting private TCR-beta repertoires. HTLV-1-associated myelopathy ranked highest for TCR clonal expansion and multiple sclerosis lowest, beneath healthy controls.

This clonotype appeared many times. Its antigen remains unidentified. V was clipped by 0 bases and J by 6 bases, with 11 bases between them. The germline V gene has CDR1 LGHNA and CDR2 YSLEER. CDR3 size: 15 residues. It was by 5'RACE with 10-nucleotide random UMIs that the cDNA was made. MiXCR, run by TCRdb on the 5' RACE reads, gives a single entry per CDR3 protein. The table includes about 74,000 distinct CDR3 sequences, roughly 5.6% detected once. This TCR was sampled from a man in his late teens or twenties with multiple sclerosis. This chain connects TRBV4-3 to TRBJ2-2; D is unclear. Sequencing used PBMCs. The CDR3 is CASSQDSRQSGELFF. The DNA for the CDR3 is TGCGCCAGCAGCCAAGACAGTCGGCAGTCCGGGGAGCTGTTTTTT.